The clone carrying this TCR beta chain was seen only a few times. Expressed TCRB transcripts were sequenced after all isolated RNA was converted to cDNA. Measured with immunoSEQ multiplex PCR; TCRdb has only the in-frame clones, and not every one. Among 400,000 to 450,000 clones, about 14% were seen once, and the ten largest hold 0.035% to 0.045%. The source of the sample is a study of beta chain features in type 1 diabetes. Averaging about 116 mL, one heparinised blood draw came from each individual donor. Each population that was sorted was more than 98% pure. Trimming took off 7 bases at V and 3 bases at J, with 24 bases between the two ends. CDR3 length equals 17 residues. Germline CDR1 is SEHNR and CDR2 is FQNEAQ (reference sequence).

The chain employs TRBV7-9 and TRBJ2-5; tentatively, D is TRBD1 or TRBD2 (5 bases each). What was sequenced was naive CD4+ T cells from blood. The clonotype was recovered from a man aged 25 to 45 in good health. The DNA of the CDR3 is TGTGCCAGCACCTTGGGGGTAAACCCGGATCCAAAAGAGACCCAGTACTTC. It specifies CASTLGVNPDPKETQYF.